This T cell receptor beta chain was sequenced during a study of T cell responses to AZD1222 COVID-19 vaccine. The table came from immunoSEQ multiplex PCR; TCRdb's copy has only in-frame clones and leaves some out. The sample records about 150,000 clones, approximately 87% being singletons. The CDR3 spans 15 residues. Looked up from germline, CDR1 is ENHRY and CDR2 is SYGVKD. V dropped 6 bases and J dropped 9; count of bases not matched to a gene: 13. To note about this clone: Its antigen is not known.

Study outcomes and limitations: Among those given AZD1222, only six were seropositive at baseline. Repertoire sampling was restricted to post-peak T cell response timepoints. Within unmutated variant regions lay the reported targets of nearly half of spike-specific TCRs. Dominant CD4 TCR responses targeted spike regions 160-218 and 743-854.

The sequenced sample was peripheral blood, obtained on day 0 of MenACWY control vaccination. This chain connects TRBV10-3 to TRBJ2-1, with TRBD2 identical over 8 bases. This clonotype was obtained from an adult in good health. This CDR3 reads CAISGGAREVGEQFF. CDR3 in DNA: TGTGCCATCAGCGGGGGGGCGCGGGAAGTTGGTGAGCAGTTCTTC.